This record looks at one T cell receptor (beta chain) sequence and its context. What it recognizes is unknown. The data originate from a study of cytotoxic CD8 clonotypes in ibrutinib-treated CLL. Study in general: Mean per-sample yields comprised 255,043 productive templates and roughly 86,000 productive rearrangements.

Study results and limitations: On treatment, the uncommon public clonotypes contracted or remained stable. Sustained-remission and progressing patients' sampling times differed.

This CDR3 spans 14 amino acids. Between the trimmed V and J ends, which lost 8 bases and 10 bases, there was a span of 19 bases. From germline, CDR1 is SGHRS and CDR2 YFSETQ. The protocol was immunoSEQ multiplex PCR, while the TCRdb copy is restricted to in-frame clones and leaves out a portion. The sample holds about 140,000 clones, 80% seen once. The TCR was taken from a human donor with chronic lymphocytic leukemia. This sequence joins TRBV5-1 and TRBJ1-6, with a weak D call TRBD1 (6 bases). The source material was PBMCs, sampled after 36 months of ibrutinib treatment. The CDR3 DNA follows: TGCGCCAGTAGAACGGAGGGGGTGGGCTCACCCCTCCACTTT. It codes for CASRTEGVGSPLHF.